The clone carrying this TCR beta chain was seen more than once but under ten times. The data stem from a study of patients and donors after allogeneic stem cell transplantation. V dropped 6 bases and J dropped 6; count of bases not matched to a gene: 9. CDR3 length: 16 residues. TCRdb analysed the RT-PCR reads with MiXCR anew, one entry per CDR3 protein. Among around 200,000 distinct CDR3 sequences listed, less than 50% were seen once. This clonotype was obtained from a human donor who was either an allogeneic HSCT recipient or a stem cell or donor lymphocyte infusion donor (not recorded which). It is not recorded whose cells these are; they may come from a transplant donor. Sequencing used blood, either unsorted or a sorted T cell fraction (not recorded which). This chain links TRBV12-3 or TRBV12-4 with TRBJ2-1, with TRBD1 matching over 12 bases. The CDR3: CASRPHGTGGFNEQFF. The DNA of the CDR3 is TGTGCCAGCAGGCCCCATGGGACAGGGGGCTTCAATGAGCAGTTCTTC.